This T cell receptor beta chain was identified during a study of cytomegalovirus exposure and HLA in healthy donors. Study-level results: An analysis done earlier found most TCR beta V segments productive about 87% or about 30% of the time.

Use of 60 Vbeta and 13 Jbeta primers characterized the PCR. Method: immunoSEQ multiplex PCR; TCRdb's copy keeps in-frame clones and lacks some. Found here are about 150,000 clones, roughly 82% of them singletons; the top ten hold 5.5% to 8.5%. Germline V gene sequence: CDR1 SGHVS, CDR2 FQNEAQ. V was cut by 6 bases and J by 1 base, with 8 bases left in between. The CDR3 totals 13 residues. With regard to this clone: Its antigen is undetermined.

The sequenced material came from PBMCs. The sequence was obtained from a woman aged 50 to 60 in good health and CMV-seropositive. This sequence joins TRBV7-8 and TRBJ2-3, with D uncertain. The CDR3 DNA is TGTGCCAGCAGTAATGTCCGCACAGATACGCAGTATTTT. This sequence encodes CASSNVRTDTQYF.